This TCR beta chain was recovered during a study of post-analysis software for immune sequencing data. For the study at large: Multiple sclerosis in the patients followed relapsing-remitting, secondary progressive and progressive-relapsing courses. Study-wide findings and caveats: Patients carried five TRBV segments more frequently than controls did, and TRBV5-6, TRBV5-1 and TRBV20-1 were among them. Co-batched samples clustered tightly together by F measure.

Concerning this clonotype itself: The antigen is not known.

Carried by the TCR beta cDNA libraries were unique molecular identifiers. Using its own MiXCR run on the PCR reads, TCRdb lists one record per CDR3 protein. The table includes roughly 730,000 distinct CDR3 sequences, roughly 27% detected once. The germline V gene encodes CDR1 MDHEN and CDR2 SYDVKM. The CDR3 sequence is 12 residues long. The source of this sequence is a girl aged 5-17 years with multiple sclerosis. The rearrangement links TRBV28 to TRBJ2-5; 9 bases are a match to TRBD1. The tail of the sequence fits TRBJ2-7 better, so the J call may be wrong. Sequencing input: blood. The CDR3 loop reads CANRTGDYEQYF. In nucleotides, the CDR3 is TGTGCCAACAGGACAGGGGACTACGAGCAGTACTTC.